This T cell receptor (beta chain) was recorded in a study of CD8 T cells in Susac syndrome. CDR1 MNHEY and CDR2 SVGAGI come from the germline V gene. The J segment lost 6 bases and the V segment lost 9 bases, leaving 9 bases of the junction unmatched. This CDR3 region has 14 residues. RNA totalling about 0.5 to 1 ug underwent reverse transcription with random hexamers. TCRdb redid the calling of the immunoSEQ multiplex PCR reads with MiXCR, one entry per CDR3 protein. The sample holds roughly 120,000 distinct CDR3 sequences; roughly 94% are singletons and the top ten take about 0.13%. Control patients had untreated stable or active relapsing-remitting multiple sclerosis by revised McDonald criteria.

Sequencing input: CD4+ T cells from PBMCs. The rearrangement links TRBV6-5 to TRBJ2-2; 8 bases fit TRBD1. The sequence derives from a human donor with multiple sclerosis. The CDR3 sequence: CASIGQGRAGELFF. The CDR3 coding sequence is TGTGCCAGTATCGGACAGGGACGAGCCGGGGAGCTGTTTTTT.